This entry describes one T cell receptor (beta chain). The data derive from a study of multiple sclerosis patients with progressive multifocal leukoencephalopathy. After removal of 7 bases from V and 3 bases from J, the junction contained 4 bases not matched to a gene. Germline V CDR1 and CDR2: SNHLY, FYNNEI. The CDR3 contains 13 residues. Indicated time point: time of PML onset. T3 blood samples were collected at the time of PML onset. Using immunoSEQ multiplex PCR, the repertoire was profiled, and TCRdb retains in-frame clones only, with some absent. The sample shows under 35,000 clones, 87% of them seen only once.

V and J are TRBV2 and TRBJ2-7; 9 bases are shared with TRBD2. The sequence was collected from a woman between 40 and 55 years old with progressive multifocal leukoencephalopathy. This specimen was PBMCs, taken from a patient treated with natalizumab. The CDR3 here is CASTTSGLYEQYF. Written as DNA, the CDR3 is TGTGCCAGCACGACTAGCGGTCTCTACGAGCAGTACTTC.